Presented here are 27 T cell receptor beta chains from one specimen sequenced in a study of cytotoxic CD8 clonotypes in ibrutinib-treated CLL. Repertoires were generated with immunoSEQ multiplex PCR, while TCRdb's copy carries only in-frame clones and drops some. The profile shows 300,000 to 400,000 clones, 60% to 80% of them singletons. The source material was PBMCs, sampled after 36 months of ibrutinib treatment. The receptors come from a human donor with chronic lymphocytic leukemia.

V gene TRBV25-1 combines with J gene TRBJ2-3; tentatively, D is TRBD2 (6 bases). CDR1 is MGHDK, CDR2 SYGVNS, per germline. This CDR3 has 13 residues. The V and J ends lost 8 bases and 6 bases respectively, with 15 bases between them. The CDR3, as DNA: TGTGCCAGCTCCCGAATGGAGGGGGATACGCAGTATTTT. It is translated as CASSRMEGDTQYF.

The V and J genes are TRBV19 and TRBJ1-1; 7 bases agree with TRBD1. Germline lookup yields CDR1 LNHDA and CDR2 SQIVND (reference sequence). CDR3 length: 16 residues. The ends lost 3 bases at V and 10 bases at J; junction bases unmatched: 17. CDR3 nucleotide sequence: TGTGCCAGTAGTATTTCGCGACAAGGGGGCCGCTTGGGAGCTTTCTTT. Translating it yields CASSISRQGGRLGAFF.

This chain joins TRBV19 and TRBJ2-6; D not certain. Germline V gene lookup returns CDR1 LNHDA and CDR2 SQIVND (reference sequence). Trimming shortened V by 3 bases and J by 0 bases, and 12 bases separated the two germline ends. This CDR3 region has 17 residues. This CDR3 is CASSMRQLVSGANVLTF. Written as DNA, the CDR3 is TGTGCCAGTAGTATGCGGCAGTTAGTCTCTGGGGCCAACGTCCTGACTTTC.

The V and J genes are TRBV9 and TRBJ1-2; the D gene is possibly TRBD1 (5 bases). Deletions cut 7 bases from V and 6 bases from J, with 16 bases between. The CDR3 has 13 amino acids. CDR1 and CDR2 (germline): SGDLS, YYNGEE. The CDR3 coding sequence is TGTGCCAGCCTGGGACGGAGGGTGGATGGCTACACCTTC. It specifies CASLGRRVDGYTF.

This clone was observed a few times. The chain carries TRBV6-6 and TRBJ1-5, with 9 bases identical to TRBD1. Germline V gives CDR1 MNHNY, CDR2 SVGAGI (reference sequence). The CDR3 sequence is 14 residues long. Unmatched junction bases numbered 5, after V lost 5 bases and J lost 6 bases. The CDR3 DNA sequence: TGTGCCAGCAGTCGGACAGGGGAGGGTCAGCCCCAGCATTTT. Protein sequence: CASSRTGEGQPQHF.

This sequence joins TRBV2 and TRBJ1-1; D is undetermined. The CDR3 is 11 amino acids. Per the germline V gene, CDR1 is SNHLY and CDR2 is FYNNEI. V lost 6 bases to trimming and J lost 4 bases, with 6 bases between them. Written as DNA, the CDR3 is TGTGCCAGCAGGGTCCGCACTGAAGCTTTCTTT. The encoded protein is CASRVRTEAFF.

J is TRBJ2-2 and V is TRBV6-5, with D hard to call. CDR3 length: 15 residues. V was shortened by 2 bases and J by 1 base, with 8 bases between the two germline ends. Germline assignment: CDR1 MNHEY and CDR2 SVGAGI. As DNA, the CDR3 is TGTGCCAGCAGTTACGGACGGGTGAACACCGGGGAGCTGTTTTTT. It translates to CASSYGRVNTGELFF.

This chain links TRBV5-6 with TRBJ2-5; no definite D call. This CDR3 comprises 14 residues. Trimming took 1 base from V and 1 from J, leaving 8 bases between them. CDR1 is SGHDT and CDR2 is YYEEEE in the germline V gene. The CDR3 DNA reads TGTGCCAGCAGCTTGCCGAACAGCCAAGAGACCCAGTACTTC. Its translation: CASSLPNSQETQYF.

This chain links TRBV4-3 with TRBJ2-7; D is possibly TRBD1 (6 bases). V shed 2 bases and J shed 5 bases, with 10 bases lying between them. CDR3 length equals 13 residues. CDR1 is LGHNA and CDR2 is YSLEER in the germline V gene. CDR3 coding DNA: TGCGCCAGCAGCCAAACACAGGGTAACGAGCAGTACTTC. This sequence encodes CASSQTQGNEQYF.

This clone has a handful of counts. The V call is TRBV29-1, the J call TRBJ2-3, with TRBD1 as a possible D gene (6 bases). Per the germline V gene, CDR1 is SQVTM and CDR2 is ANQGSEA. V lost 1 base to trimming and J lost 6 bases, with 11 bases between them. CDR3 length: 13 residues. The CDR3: CSVEGTVGDTQYF. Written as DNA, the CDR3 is TGCAGCGTTGAAGGGACAGTCGGGGATACGCAGTATTTT.

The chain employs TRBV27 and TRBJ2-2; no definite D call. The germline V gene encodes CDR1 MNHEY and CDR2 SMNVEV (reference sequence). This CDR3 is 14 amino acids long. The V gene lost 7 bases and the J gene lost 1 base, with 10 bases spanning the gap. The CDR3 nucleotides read TGTGCCAGCACCGACTGGGGGAACACCGGGGAGCTGTTTTTT. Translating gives CASTDWGNTGELFF.

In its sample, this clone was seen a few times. The CDR3 DNA follows: TGCGCCAGCAGCTTGGCATTCGGGGGATACCGGAGGGAGCTGTTTTTT. This encodes CASSLAFGGYRRELFF. The chain links TRBV5-1 to TRBJ2-2; TRBD2 is a possible D gene (6 bases). V was trimmed by 0 bases and J by 9 bases, leaving 18 bases between them. CDR3 length equals 16 residues. Germline CDR1 reads SGHRS; CDR2 reads YFSETQ. The full variable domain, completed using reference TRBV5-1 and TRBJ2-2, is KAGVTQTPRYLIKTRGQQVTLSCSPISGHRSVSWYQQTPGQGLQFLFEYFSETQRNKGNFPGRFSGRQFSNSRSEMNVSTLELGDSALYLCASSLAFGGYRRELFFGEGSRLTVL.

The CDR3 reads CASTRQETQYF. The DNA of the CDR3 is TGTGCCAGCACCCGGCAAGAGACCCAGTACTTC. The chain carries TRBV7-2 and TRBJ2-5, with no clear D. V was pared by 7 bases and J by 2 bases, with 5 bases between. There are 11 residues in the CDR3. Germline assignment: CDR1 SGHTA and CDR2 FQGNSA.

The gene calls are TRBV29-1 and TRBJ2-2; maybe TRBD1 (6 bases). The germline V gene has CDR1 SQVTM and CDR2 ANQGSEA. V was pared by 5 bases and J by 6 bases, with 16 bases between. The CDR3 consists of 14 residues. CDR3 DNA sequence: TGCAGCGTTACGGGACAACCGGGTCCCGGGGAGCTGTTTTTT. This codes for CSVTGQPGPGELFF.

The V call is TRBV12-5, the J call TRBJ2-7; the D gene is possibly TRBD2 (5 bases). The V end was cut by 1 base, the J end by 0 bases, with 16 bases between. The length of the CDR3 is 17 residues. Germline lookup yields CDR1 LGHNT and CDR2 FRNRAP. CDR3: CASGLAQGEGSSYEQYF. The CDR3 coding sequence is TGTGCTAGTGGTTTGGCCCAAGGTGAGGGAAGCTCCTACGAGCAGTACTTC.

The CDR3 loop reads CASSQDWSAESGELFF. In DNA form, the CDR3 reads TGCGCCAGCAGCCAAGATTGGTCAGCTGAATCCGGGGAGCTGTTTTTT. V and J are TRBV4-3 and TRBJ2-2; D gene unclear. Germline CDR1 and CDR2: LGHNA and YSLEER. Trimming pared 0 bases from V and 6 bases from J, leaving 14 bases between. This CDR3 spans 16 amino acids.

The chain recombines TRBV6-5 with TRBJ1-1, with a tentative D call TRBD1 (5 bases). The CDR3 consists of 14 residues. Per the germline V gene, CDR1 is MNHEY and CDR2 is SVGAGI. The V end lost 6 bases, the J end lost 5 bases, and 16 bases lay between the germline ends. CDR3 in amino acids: CASSRRGVSTEAFF. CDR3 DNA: TGTGCCAGCAGCCGTCGAGGGGTGTCGACTGAAGCTTTCTTT.

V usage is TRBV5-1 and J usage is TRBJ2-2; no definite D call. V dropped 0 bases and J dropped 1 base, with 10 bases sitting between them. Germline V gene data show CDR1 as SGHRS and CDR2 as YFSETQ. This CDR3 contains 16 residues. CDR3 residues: CASSLDSLMNTGELFF. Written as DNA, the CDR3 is TGCGCCAGCAGCTTGGACTCGCTCATGAACACCGGGGAGCTGTTTTTT.

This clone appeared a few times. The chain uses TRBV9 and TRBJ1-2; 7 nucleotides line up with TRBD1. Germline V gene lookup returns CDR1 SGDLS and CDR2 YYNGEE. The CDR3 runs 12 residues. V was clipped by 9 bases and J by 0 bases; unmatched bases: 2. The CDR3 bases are TGTGCCACCACAGGGGCTAACTATGGCTACACCTTC. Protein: CATTGANYGYTF.

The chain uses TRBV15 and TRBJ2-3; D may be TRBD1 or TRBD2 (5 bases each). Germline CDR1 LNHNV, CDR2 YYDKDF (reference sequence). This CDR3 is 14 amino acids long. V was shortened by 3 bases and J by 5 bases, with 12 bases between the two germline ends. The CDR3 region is CATSRGVSQDTQYF. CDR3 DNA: TGTGCCACCAGCAGGGGGGTCTCACAAGATACGCAGTATTTT. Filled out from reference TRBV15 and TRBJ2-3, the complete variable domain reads DAMVIQNPRYQVTQFGKPVTLSCSQTLNHNVMYWYQQKSSQAPKLLFHYYDKDFNNEADTPDNFQSRRPNTSFCFLDIRSPGLGDTAMYLCATSRGVSQDTQYFGPGTRLTVL.

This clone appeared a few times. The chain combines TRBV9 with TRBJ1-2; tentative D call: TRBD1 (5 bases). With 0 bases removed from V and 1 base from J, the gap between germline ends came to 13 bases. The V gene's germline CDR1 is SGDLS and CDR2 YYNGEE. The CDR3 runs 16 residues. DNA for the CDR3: TGTGCCAGCAGCGTAGGACAGAACACCTTTAACTATGGCTACACCTTC. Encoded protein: CASSVGQNTFNYGYTF.

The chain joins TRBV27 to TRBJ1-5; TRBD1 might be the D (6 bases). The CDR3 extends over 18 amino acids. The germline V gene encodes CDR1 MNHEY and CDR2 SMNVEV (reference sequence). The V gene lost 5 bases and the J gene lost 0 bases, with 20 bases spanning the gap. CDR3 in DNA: TGTGCCAGCAGTCCCCGCGGACAGTATACCGATAGCAATCAGCCCCAGCATTTT. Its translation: CASSPRGQYTDSNQPQHF.

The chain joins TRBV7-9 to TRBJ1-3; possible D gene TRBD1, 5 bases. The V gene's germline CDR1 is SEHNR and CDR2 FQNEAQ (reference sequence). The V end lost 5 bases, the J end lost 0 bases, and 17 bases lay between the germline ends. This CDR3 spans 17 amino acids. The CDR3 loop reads CASSIRAWGTSGNTIYF. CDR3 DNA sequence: TGTGCCAGCAGCATACGAGCTTGGGGGACCTCTGGAAACACCATATATTTT.

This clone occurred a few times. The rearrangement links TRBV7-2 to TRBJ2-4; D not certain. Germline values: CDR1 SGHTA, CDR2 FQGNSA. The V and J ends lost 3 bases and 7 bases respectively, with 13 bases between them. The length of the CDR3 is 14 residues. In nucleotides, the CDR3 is TGTGCCAGCAGCTTTAGTGGGTCTGAGAACATTCAGTACTTC. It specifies CASSFSGSENIQYF.

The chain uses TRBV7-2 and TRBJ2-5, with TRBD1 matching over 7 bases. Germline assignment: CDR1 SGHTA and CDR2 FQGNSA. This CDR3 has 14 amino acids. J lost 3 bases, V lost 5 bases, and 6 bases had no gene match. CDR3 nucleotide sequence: TGTGCCAGCAGCCCGACAGGGCTTAAAGAGACCCAGTACTTC. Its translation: CASSPTGLKETQYF.

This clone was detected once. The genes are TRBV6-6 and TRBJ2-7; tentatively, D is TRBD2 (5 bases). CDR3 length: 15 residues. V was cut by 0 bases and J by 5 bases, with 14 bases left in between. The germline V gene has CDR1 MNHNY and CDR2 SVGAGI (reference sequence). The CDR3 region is CASSYSGNRLHEQYF. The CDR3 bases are TGTGCCAGCAGTTACTCCGGGAATAGGCTCCACGAGCAGTACTTC.

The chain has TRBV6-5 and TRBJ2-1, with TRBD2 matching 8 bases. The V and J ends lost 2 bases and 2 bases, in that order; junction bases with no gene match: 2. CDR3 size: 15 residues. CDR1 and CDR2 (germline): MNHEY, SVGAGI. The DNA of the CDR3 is TGTGCCAGCAGTTACCGCGGGGGGACCTACAATGAGCAGTTCTTC. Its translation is CASSYRGGTYNEQFF.